This TCR beta chain emerged from a study of blood T cells in healthy people across ages. Regarding the study as a whole: It was held that diversity estimates obtained from one million T cells represented underestimates.

Germline V lookup: CDR1 SGHTA, CDR2 FQGNSA. This CDR3 has 15 amino acids. Trimming pared 5 bases from V and 2 bases from J, leaving 14 bases between. This clonotype was picked up a small number of times. Its antigen remains unknown. Each donor gave approximately 9.1 milliliters of peripheral blood. Alongside a J-beta primer mix, a sample-barcoded 5' primer served in a second PCR lasting 7 to 11 cycles. Tags on each cDNA molecule came from a template-switch adaptor with 12 random nucleotides. All samples gave at least 2.5 million CDR3-containing paired-end reads. TCRdb independently ran MiXCR on the 5' RACE reads; one entry per CDR3 protein. The table records about 1.4 million distinct CDR3 sequences, roughly 64% of them present only once.

The sequenced material came from blood. The sequence derives from a man aged 18 to 29 in good health. The genes are TRBV7-2 and TRBJ2-3; D not certain. The CDR3 is CASSPRLVNTDTQYF. The CDR3 DNA sequence: TGTGCCAGCAGCCCACGACTCGTAAACACAGATACGCAGTATTTT.